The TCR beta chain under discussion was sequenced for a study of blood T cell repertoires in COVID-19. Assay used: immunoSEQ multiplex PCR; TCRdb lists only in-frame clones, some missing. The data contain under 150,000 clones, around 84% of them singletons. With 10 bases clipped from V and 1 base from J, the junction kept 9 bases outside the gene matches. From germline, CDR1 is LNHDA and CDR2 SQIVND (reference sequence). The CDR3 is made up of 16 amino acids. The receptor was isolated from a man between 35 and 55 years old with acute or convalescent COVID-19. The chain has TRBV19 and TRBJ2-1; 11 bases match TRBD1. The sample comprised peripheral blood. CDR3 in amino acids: CATRDRGTLSYNEQFF. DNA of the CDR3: TGTGCCACCCGGGACAGGGGGACGCTTTCCTACAATGAGCAGTTCTTC. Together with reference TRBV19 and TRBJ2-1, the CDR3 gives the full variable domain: DGGITQSPKYLFRKEGQNVTLSCEQNLNHDAMYWYRQDPGQGLRLIYYSQIVNDFQKGDIAEGYSVSREKKESFPLTVTSAQKNPTAFYLCATRDRGTLSYNEQFFGPGTRLTVL.